A single sample is the source of the 20 T cell receptor beta chains below, sequenced in a study of response to subunit inactivated influenza vaccine. TCRdb re-derived calls from the RT-PCR reads in MiXCR, one entry per CDR3 protein. In the table there are about 530,000 distinct CDR3 sequences, 12% of which are singletons. The sequenced sample was PBMCs from blood, obtained on the day of vaccination. The receptors here all came from a man in his fifties or sixties who received an inactivated influenza vaccine.

This clonotype turned up a few times. The gene calls are TRBV27 and TRBJ1-2; D unclear. V shed 3 bases and J shed 8 bases, with 16 bases lying between them. Germline CDR1 MNHEY, CDR2 SMNVEV (reference sequence). The CDR3 is made up of 14 amino acids. The CDR3 loop is CASSFQYRNGGYTF. CDR3 bases: TGTGCCAGCAGTTTTCAATACCGAAACGGGGGCTACACCTTC.

This clonotype was detected ten times or more. J is TRBJ2-3 and V is TRBV29-1; D remains ambiguous. CDR1 is SQVTM, CDR2 ANQGSEA, per germline. V lost 1 base and J lost 0, with 5 bases in between. The CDR3 contains 13 residues. CDR3 amino acids: CSVEVGSTDTQYF. The CDR3 region has the DNA TGCAGCGTTGAAGTGGGGAGCACAGATACGCAGTATTTT.

The chain carries TRBV4-2 and TRBJ2-7; possibly TRBD2 for D (5 bases). Germline values: CDR1 LGHNA, CDR2 YNFKEQ. This CDR3 comprises 15 residues. The V end lost 0 bases, the J end lost 2 bases, and 11 bases lay between the germline ends. The CDR3 loop reads CASSQDLAYTYEQYF. The CDR3 bases are TGTGCCAGCAGCCAAGACCTAGCCTATACCTACGAGCAGTACTTC.

This clonotype was seen more than once but under ten times. The chain links TRBV3-1 to TRBJ2-3; perhaps D is TRBD1 or TRBD2 (6 bases each). The CDR3 is made up of 14 amino acids. The germline gives CDR1 LGHDT, CDR2 YNNKEL (reference sequence). The germline V and J ends were trimmed by 4 bases and 5 bases, with 13 bases remaining between them. The CDR3 region is CASSPQGRQDTQYF. CDR3 DNA: TGTGCCAGCAGCCCTCAGGGGAGGCAAGATACGCAGTATTTT.

This clonotype has at least ten counts. Mismatch with germline at one junction end may stem from a read error. The CDR3 protein is CASSFGGRETQYF. The CDR3 region has the DNA TGCGCCAGCAGCTTTGGAGGGAGGGAGACCCAGTACTTC. The J gene is TRBJ2-5, the V gene TRBV28; TRBD2 might be the D (6 bases). Germline V gene data show CDR1 as MDHEN and CDR2 as SYDVKM. This CDR3 has 13 residues.

The rearrangement joins TRBV20-1 to TRBJ1-6; 9 bases map to TRBD1. This CDR3 has 15 amino acids. The germline gives CDR1 DFQATT, CDR2 SNEGSKA (reference sequence). J lost 10 bases, V lost 0 bases, and 7 bases had no gene match. The CDR3 region is CSARDGQGRGSPLHF. The CDR3 DNA reads as TGCAGTGCTAGAGACGGACAGGGGAGAGGGTCACCCCTCCACTTT.

This clonotype occurred a few times. The chain joins TRBV11-2 to TRBJ2-1, with TRBD2 identical over 12 bases. The J segment lost 4 bases and the V segment lost 6 bases, leaving 22 bases of the junction unmatched. Germline values: CDR1 SGHAT, CDR2 FQNNGV. This CDR3 has 21 residues. CDR3 sequence: CASRRPLRTGLAGSLYNEQFF. CDR3 bases: TGTGCCAGCAGGCGCCCCCTTCGGACAGGACTAGCGGGAAGCCTATACAATGAGCAGTTCTTC.

This rearrangement joins TRBV4-2 to TRBJ2-7, with 10 bases matching TRBD1. CDR3 size: 15 residues. Losses at the gene ends were 5 bases for V and 0 bases for J; bases not matched to a gene: 4. The germline V gene encodes CDR1 LGHNA and CDR2 YNFKEQ. CDR3 in DNA: TGTGCCAGCAGCAAAGGACAGGGGGACTCCTACGAGCAGTACTTC. Amino acid sequence: CASSKGQGDSYEQYF.

This clonotype was detected ten times or more. The chain is built from TRBV29-1 and TRBJ2-1, with D maybe TRBD1 (5 bases). V shed 6 bases and J shed 3 bases, with 12 bases lying between them. CDR3 size: 13 residues. Germline CDR1 SQVTM, CDR2 ANQGSEA. CDR3 loop: CSVQGDLYNEQFF. CDR3 nucleotides: TGCAGCGTGCAGGGTGACCTCTACAATGAGCAGTTCTTC.

V usage is TRBV2 and J usage is TRBJ1-4, with 8 bases aligning to TRBD1. V lost 3 bases to trimming and J lost 7 bases; unmatched junction nucleotides: 7. The germline V gene encodes CDR1 SNHLY and CDR2 FYNNEI. This CDR3 is built from 15 residues. The CDR3 bases are TGTGCCAGCAGTGAGTCCCGGACAGGGCTTGAAAAACTGTTTTTT. It encodes CASSESRTGLEKLFF.

J is TRBJ2-7 and V is TRBV20-1; the match to TRBD2 covers 9 bases. Looked up from germline, CDR1 is DFQATT and CDR2 is SNEGSKA (reference sequence). V gave up 6 bases and J gave up 0 bases; unmatched junction bases: 6. The CDR3 is made up of 14 amino acids. The CDR3 bases are TGCAGTGCCAATAGCGGGGGATTCTCCTACGAGCAGTACTTC. Translating it yields CSANSGGFSYEQYF.

The chain combines TRBV5-1 with TRBJ2-1; the match to TRBD2 covers 13 bases. V was clipped by 4 bases and J by 9 bases; unmatched bases: 7. Germline loops: CDR1 SGHRS, CDR2 YFSETQ. This CDR3 has 15 residues. DNA for the CDR3: TGCGCCAGCAGCCCAAGGACTAGCGGGAGTGGTGAGCAGTTCTTC. Protein product: CASSPRTSGSGEQFF.

The chain recombines TRBV3-1 with TRBJ2-7; no clear D gene. CDR3 size: 15 residues. CDR1 and CDR2 (germline): LGHDT, YNNKEL (reference sequence). With 3 bases removed from V and 2 bases from J, the gap between germline ends came to 14 bases. The CDR3: CASSQGPQVAYEQYF. CDR3 coding DNA: TGTGCCAGCAGCCAGGGCCCGCAGGTTGCCTACGAGCAGTACTTC.

The J gene is TRBJ2-7, the V gene TRBV14; 7 nucleotides match TRBD1. The V segment lost 4 bases and the J segment 5 bases; nucleotides outside the gene matches: 11. Germline CDR1 is SGHDN and CDR2 is FVKESK. This CDR3 is 15 amino acids long. CDR3 amino acids: CASSPTGDNPHEQYF. The CDR3, as DNA: TGTGCCAGCAGCCCTACAGGGGATAACCCCCACGAGCAGTACTTC.

This clonotype was counted between two and nine times. The chain links TRBV18 to TRBJ2-5; tentatively, D is TRBD1 (6 bases). CDR3 size: 13 residues. V lost 5 bases to trimming and J lost 5 bases, with 12 bases between them. The V gene's germline CDR1 is KGHSH and CDR2 LQKENI. The DNA for the CDR3 is TGTGCCAGCTCATCTCAGAGGGGGGAGACCCAGTACTTC. Translated, it gives CASSSQRGETQYF.

V is TRBV5-1 and J is TRBJ2-5; TRBD1 is a possible D gene (5 bases). The CDR3 is 15 amino acids. From germline, CDR1 is SGHRS and CDR2 YFSETQ. Trimming shortened V by 0 bases and J by 4 bases, and 13 bases separated the two germline ends. The CDR3 bases are TGCGCCAGCAGCTTGGCCACCCAAAGGGGAGAGACCCAGTACTTC. Translated: CASSLATQRGETQYF.

The sample holds many counts of this clonotype. V usage is TRBV27 and J usage is TRBJ2-2, with D uncertain. Germline CDR1 reads MNHEY; CDR2 reads SMNVEV (reference sequence). CDR3 length: 13 residues. Trimming took off 2 bases at V and 5 bases at J, with 6 bases between the two ends. The CDR3 loop is CASSLHRTGELFF. The CDR3, as DNA: TGTGCCAGCAGTTTACATCGGACCGGGGAGCTGTTTTTT.

This clonotype was detected ten times or more. The chain employs TRBV10-3 and TRBJ1-5, with D possibly TRBD1 on 5 matching bases. V lost 10 bases, J lost 3 bases, and 16 bases lay in between. This CDR3 spans 14 amino acids. CDR1 is ENHRY and CDR2 is SYGVKD in the germline V gene. Here the CDR3 reads CATSDTGANQPQHF. The CDR3 nucleotides read TGTGCCACATCCGATACAGGAGCCAATCAGCCCCAGCATTTT.

This clonotype came up many times. This chain links TRBV20-1 with TRBJ1-1; D is uncertain. The ends were cut back, 8 bases at V and 1 base at J, with 17 bases in the middle. The CDR3 extends over 14 amino acids. The germline V gene has CDR1 DFQATT and CDR2 SNEGSKA (reference sequence). The CDR3 region is CSSAPNFGNTEAFF. In DNA form, the CDR3 reads TGCAGTTCAGCTCCTAACTTCGGGAACACTGAAGCTTTCTTT.

This clonotype was seen only a few times. V and J are TRBV12-3 or TRBV12-4 and TRBJ2-2, with 8 bases matching TRBD1. The CDR3 is made up of 15 amino acids. The V gene end was trimmed by 4 bases and the J gene end by 6 bases; junction bases not matched to a gene: 7. CDR3 nucleotides: TGTGCCAGCAGTTCCTCAGGGGGCGCGTCCGGGGAGCTGTTTTTT. This encodes CASSSSGGASGELFF.